A selection of T cell receptor beta chains follows, all from one sample in a study of blood T cell repertoires in COVID-19. TCRdb's table, derived via immunoSEQ multiplex PCR, lists solely in-frame clones and lacks some. The sample yields almost 200,000 clones, 70% to 90% seen once. Source material: peripheral blood. The source of these receptors is a man in his 60s with COVID-19, enrolled during active disease. Each CDR3 is given with its conserved first and last residue. The D gene is left open where the match is weak. Not all rows give a size; the values are once, few, many and, for expanded clones, a class.

d_gene: NA; abundance: NA; j_gene: TRBJ1-5; v_gene: TRBV5-8; CDR3aa: CASSPWGTSNQPQHF; CDR3nt: TGTGCCAGCAGCCCTTGGGGCACCAGCAATCAGCCCCAGCATTTT
d_gene: TRBD1; abundance: NA; j_gene: TRBJ2-1; v_gene: TRBV5-1; CDR3aa: CASSLIGGSGQGAKEQFF; CDR3nt: TGCGCCAGCAGCCTGATCGGCGGGAGTGGACAGGGGGCAAAAGAGCAGTTCTTC
d_gene: TRBD1; abundance: once; j_gene: TRBJ1-2; v_gene: TRBV10-3; CDR3aa: CAIRTGESYGYTF; CDR3nt: TGTGCCATCAGAACAGGGGAGTCCTATGGCTACACCTTC
d_gene: TRBD1; abundance: NA; j_gene: TRBJ2-1; v_gene: TRBV5-1; CDR3aa: CASSWGQYNEQFF; CDR3nt: TGCGCCAGCAGCTGGGGACAGTACAATGAGCAGTTCTTC
d_gene: NA; abundance: NA; j_gene: TRBJ2-7; v_gene: TRBV12-5; CDR3aa: CASGLGPGTHYEQYF; CDR3nt: TGTGCTAGTGGTCTTGGGCCCGGGACACACTACGAGCAGTACTTC
d_gene: TRBD1; abundance: NA; j_gene: TRBJ1-2; v_gene: TRBV18; CDR3aa: CASSSGTGGTYGYTF; CDR3nt: TGTGCCAGCTCGTCCGGGACAGGGGGTACCTATGGCTACACCTTC
d_gene: TRBD1; abundance: NA; j_gene: TRBJ2-5; v_gene: TRBV5-4; CDR3aa: CASSAGQAQETQYF; CDR3nt: TGTGCCAGCAGTGCCGGACAGGCGCAAGAGACCCAGTACTTC
d_gene: NA; abundance: once; j_gene: TRBJ1-5; v_gene: TRBV10-3; CDR3aa: CAISEWSGSNQPQHF; CDR3nt: TGTGCCATCAGTGAGTGGTCAGGGAGCAATCAGCCCCAGCATTTT
d_gene: TRBD1; abundance: NA; j_gene: TRBJ1-1; v_gene: TRBV12-3/TRBV12-4; CDR3aa: CASRGTGWMDFF; CDR3nt: TGTGCCAGCAGGGGGACAGGTTGGATGGATTTCTTT
d_gene: NA; abundance: NA; j_gene: TRBJ1-3; v_gene: TRBV29-1; CDR3aa: CSVFRLGALVSGNTIYF; CDR3nt: TGCAGCGTTTTCCGGCTGGGGGCCCTTGTCTCTGGAAACACCATATATTTT
d_gene: TRBD1; abundance: NA; j_gene: TRBJ1-1; v_gene: TRBV12-3/TRBV12-4; CDR3aa: CASSRQGSTEAFF; CDR3nt: TGTGCCAGCAGTAGACAGGGATCCACTGAAGCTTTCTTT
d_gene: NA; abundance: NA; j_gene: TRBJ2-5; v_gene: TRBV6-1; CDR3aa: CASSESGREETQYF; CDR3nt: TGTGCCAGCAGTGAATCTGGCAGGGAAGAGACCCAGTACTTC
d_gene: TRBD2; abundance: NA; j_gene: TRBJ2-2; v_gene: TRBV29-1; CDR3aa: CSAGRTSGTGELFF; CDR3nt: TGCAGCGCCGGTCGGACTAGCGGGACCGGGGAGCTGTTTTTT
d_gene: TRBD1; abundance: NA; j_gene: TRBJ1-2; v_gene: TRBV5-4; CDR3aa: CASSLPDRNYGYTF; CDR3nt: TGTGCCAGCAGCCTTCCGGACAGGAACTATGGCTACACCTTC
d_gene: NA; abundance: NA; j_gene: TRBJ2-7; v_gene: TRBV28; CDR3aa: CASRDKAGQISYEQYF; CDR3nt: TGTGCCAGCAGGGATAAGGCGGGACAGATCTCCTACGAGCAGTACTTC
d_gene: TRBD1; abundance: NA; j_gene: TRBJ2-7; v_gene: TRBV15; CDR3aa: CATSSRDRNPYEQYF; CDR3nt: TGTGCCACCAGCAGCCGGGACAGAAATCCCTACGAGCAGTACTTC
d_gene: TRBD2; abundance: NA; j_gene: TRBJ2-5; v_gene: TRBV11-3; CDR3aa: CASSSGLAEETQYF; CDR3nt: TGTGCCAGCAGCTCGGGACTAGCGGAAGAGACCCAGTACTTC
d_gene: NA; abundance: NA; j_gene: TRBJ1-2; v_gene: TRBV2; CDR3aa: CASSTARGSGYTF; CDR3nt: TGTGCCAGCAGTACCGCCCGGGGGTCTGGCTACACCTTC
d_gene: NA; abundance: NA; j_gene: TRBJ1-1; v_gene: TRBV9; CDR3aa: CASSPMWGRADTEAFF; CDR3nt: TGTGCCAGCAGCCCCATGTGGGGGAGGGCCGACACTGAAGCTTTCTTT
d_gene: TRBD1; abundance: few; j_gene: TRBJ2-7; v_gene: TRBV7-9; CDR3aa: CASSSVPGQLEQYF; CDR3nt: TGTGCCAGCAGCTCGGTCCCGGGACAGCTCGAGCAGTACTTC
d_gene: TRBD1; abundance: NA; j_gene: TRBJ1-4; v_gene: TRBV27; CDR3aa: CASSYRGRPSSINEKLFF; CDR3nt: TGTGCCAGCAGCTACAGGGGGCGACCCTCCTCCATTAATGAAAAACTGTTTTTT
d_gene: NA; abundance: NA; j_gene: TRBJ1-5; v_gene: TRBV3-1/TRBV3-2; CDR3aa: CATRIVNPTVEDQPQHF; CDR3nt: TGTGCCACCAGAATAGTTAACCCGACAGTAGAAGATCAGCCCCAGCATTTT
d_gene: NA; abundance: NA; j_gene: TRBJ2-6; v_gene: TRBV28; CDR3aa: CASSLGGTGANVLTF; CDR3nt: TGTGCCAGCAGTTTAGGGGGGACCGGGGCCAACGTCCTGACTTTC
d_gene: NA; abundance: NA; j_gene: TRBJ1-3; v_gene: TRBV6-1; CDR3aa: CASSDDSLSGNTIYF; CDR3nt: TGTGCCAGCAGTGATGACAGTCTCTCTGGAAACACCATATATTTT
d_gene: NA; abundance: NA; j_gene: TRBJ1-1; v_gene: TRBV18; CDR3aa: CASSHPTEAPSWAFF; CDR3nt: TGTGCCAGCTCACACCCGACAGAGGCCCCATCTTGGGCTTTCTTT